This TCR beta chain was identified in a study of T-cell reconstitution after alpha-beta-depleted transplantation in children. Unique molecular identifiers were incorporated during preparation of the TCRbeta library. TCRdb independently ran MiXCR on the PCR reads; one entry per CDR3 protein. The data contain hundreds of thousands of distinct CDR3 sequences, 15% to 20% of them singletons. This CDR3 has 15 amino acids. CDR1 is SGHKS, CDR2 YYEKEE, per germline (reference sequence). V lost 0 bases, J lost 5 bases, and 13 bases lay in between. This clonotype was found many times. The chain employs TRBV5-5 and TRBJ2-3, with D perhaps TRBD2 (6 bases). The TCR comes from a human donor who donated a stem cell graft to a child with acute myeloid leukemia. The source was PBMCs from the stem cell graft donor, collected from the stem cell graft. CDR3 DNA sequence: TGTGCCAGCAGCTTGGTTGGACTCGGGAGAGATACGCAGTATTTT. It codes for CASSLVGLGRDTQYF. Full variable domain (outside the CDR3, taken from reference TRBV5-5 and TRBJ2-3): DAGVTQSPTHLIKTRGQQVTLRCSPISGHKSVSWYQQVLGQGPQFIFQYYEKEERGRGNFPDRFSARQFPNYSSELNVNALLLGDSALYLCASSLVGLGRDTQYFGPGTRLTVL.